The T cell receptor beta chain described here comes from a study of high-grade serous ovarian cancer treatment subgroups (dated by TCRdb to 2020 to 2023). Regarding the study in general: On average, each sample produced more than 13,000 sequencing reads and 7,000 or so unique TCR beta rearrangements. The study profiled TCR beta repertoires in high-grade serous ovarian cancer patients grouped by complete gross resection or neoadjuvant chemotherapy response under a laparoscopic triage algorithm. The approximately 30-patient cohort included roughly ten patients with no residual disease after primary surgery (R0), roughly ten excellent NACT responders, and roughly ten poor NACT responders. One primary tumor sample and two metastatic tumor samples were contributed by each patient, so that 90 to 100 samples were obtained in total.

The tumor samples were collected prior to definitive surgery or chemotherapy. Genomic DNA extraction was performed by the MD Anderson Biospecimen Extraction Resource, and TCR sequencing was carried out by the MD Anderson Cancer Genomics Laboratory. The research as a whole found: Repertoire similarity between tumors from the same patient ranged from 0.11 to 0.79, while tumors from different patients showed almost no similarity. TCR clonal relatedness correlated positively with neoantigen level and, by trend, with copy number variation and mutation load from whole-genome sequencing. The TCR repertoire analyses centered on CDR3, and CDR1 and CDR2 were not analyzed. Spatial information was not captured by bulk tumor TCR sequencing, so insight into HGSC tumor complexity and diversity was limited.

On this clone itself: Its target antigen remains unknown. Base qualities are not recorded, but no much larger clone differs from it by a single base.

The approximately 90 tumor samples underwent high-throughput TCR profiling with ImmunoSEQ. Concerning the study's data processing: The repertoire diversity metrics included richness (unique productive sequences), clonality, evenness and relatedness, and the Bhattacharyya coefficient was used to measure similarity between samples. In a sensitivity analysis, TCRs with fewer than two reads were excluded, and consistent conclusions were obtained. TCRdb took this table from immuneACCESS and kept in-frame rearrangements with V and J called. Such tables lack part of the clones; where checked against another copy, unresolved V genes explain under half of the gap, and the rest is unexplained. The V and J calls and clone size were taken over from that table, and D and trimming were inferred from the DNA. The table for this sample lists under 15,000 clones; about 88% of them were counted only once. The biggest ten clones account for about 2.9% of the sample.

The junction carries 11 bases between V and J, which are trimmed by 2 bases and 7 bases respectively. CDR1 and CDR2, per the germline V gene, are MDHEN and SYDVKM. The CDR3 sequence holds 13 residues, the cysteine and phenylalanine included. Just the 39-base CDR3 DNA is kept, in frame starting at base 1. This receptor was taken from a human donor with high-grade serous ovarian cancer. Material: tumor tissue. The sequence joins TRBV28 to TRBJ1-2; perhaps TRBD1 is the D gene, with 5 bases matching. The CDR3 sequence is CASSLMAGSGYTF. The DNA sequence follows: TGTGCCAGCAGTTTAATGGCAGGGAGTGGCTACACCTTC.